The source of this TCR beta chain is a study of beta chain features in type 1 diabetes. Reverse transcribing all isolated RNA meant expressed TCRB transcripts were sequenced. The table came from immunoSEQ multiplex PCR; TCRdb's copy has only in-frame clones and leaves some out. The sample shows approximately 250,000 clones, 14% of them seen only once. Purities over 95% were achieved in all sorted populations. Study-level results: Type 1 diabetes patients had moderately but significantly shorter TCRB CDR3s in all four CD4+ subsets.

As concerns this clone: The antigen remains undetermined.

The germline V and J ends were trimmed by 0 bases and 0 bases, with 6 bases remaining between them. The CDR3 spans 15 residues. CDR1 is MNHNY and CDR2 is SVGAGI in the germline V gene (reference sequence). J is TRBJ1-3 and V is TRBV6-6; no clear D gene. This clonotype was obtained from a woman aged 35 to 49 in good health. Sample: naive CD4+ T cells from blood. The CDR3 coding sequence is TGTGCCAGCAGTTACTCAGCAGGCTCTGGAAACACCATATATTTT. It translates to CASSYSAGSGNTIYF.